The T cell receptor (beta chain) under discussion was sequenced for a study of blood T cells in healthy people across ages. Regarding the study as a whole: Roughly linear age-related decline in beta diversity appeared, significant by age around 40.

A J-beta primer mix and a sample-barcoded 5' primer were used in a second PCR of about 6 to 12 cycles. TCRdb fed the 5' RACE reads into MiXCR, producing one record per CDR3 protein. The sample consists of over a million distinct CDR3 sequences, 42% of them appearing once. Trimming took 6 bases from V and 2 from J, leaving 16 bases between them. The CDR3 totals 14 residues. Germline CDR1 DFQATT, CDR2 SNEGSKA (reference sequence). For this clonotype: Its antigen remains unknown.

Sequencing input: blood. The receptor was derived from a woman younger than 35 in good health. This rearrangement joins TRBV20-1 to TRBJ1-1; D gene uncertain. The CDR3 DNA reads as TGCAGTGCCCAGAGGGAAGGCAGAAACACTGAAGCTTTCTTT. This translates into CSAQREGRNTEAFF.